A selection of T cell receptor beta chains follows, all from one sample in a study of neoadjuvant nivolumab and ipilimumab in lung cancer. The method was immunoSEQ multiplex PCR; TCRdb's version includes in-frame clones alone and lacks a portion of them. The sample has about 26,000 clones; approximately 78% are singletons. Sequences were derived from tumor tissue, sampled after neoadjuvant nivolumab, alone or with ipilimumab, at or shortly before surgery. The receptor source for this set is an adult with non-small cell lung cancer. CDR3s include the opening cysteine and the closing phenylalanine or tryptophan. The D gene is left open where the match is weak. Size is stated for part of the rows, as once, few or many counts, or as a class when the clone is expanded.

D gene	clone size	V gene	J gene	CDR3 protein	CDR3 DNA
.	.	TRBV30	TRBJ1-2	CAWSGGGENYGYTF	TGTGCCTGGAGTGGGGGGGGTGAAAACTATGGCTACACCTTC
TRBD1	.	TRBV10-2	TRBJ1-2	CASGETWDSNYGYTF	TGCGCCAGCGGGGAGACTTGGGACAGTAACTATGGCTACACCTTC
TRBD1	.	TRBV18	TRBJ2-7	CASSVAGTGGHEQYF	TGTGCCAGCTCAGTTGCCGGGACAGGGGGCCACGAGCAGTACTTC
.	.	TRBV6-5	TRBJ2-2	CASSYPDTGELFF	TGTGCCAGCAGTTACCCCGACACCGGGGAGCTGTTTTTT
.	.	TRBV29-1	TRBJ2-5	CSVEQQETQYF	TGCAGCGTTGAACAGCAAGAGACCCAGTACTTC
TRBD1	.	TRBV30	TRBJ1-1	CAWNPGQGKAFF	TGTGCCTGGAACCCGGGACAGGGGAAGGCTTTCTTT
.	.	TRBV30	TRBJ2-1	CAWSPIVSFNEQFF	TGTGCCTGGAGTCCTATCGTATCTTTCAATGAGCAGTTCTTC
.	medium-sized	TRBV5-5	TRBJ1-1	CASITAVEAFF	TGTGCCAGCATTACAGCCGTTGAAGCTTTCTTT
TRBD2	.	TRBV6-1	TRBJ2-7	CASSGGLAGNSYEQYF	TGTGCCAGCAGTGGAGGTCTAGCGGGGAACTCCTACGAGCAGTACTTC
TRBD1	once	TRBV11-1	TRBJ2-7	CASSFRLGQGKYEQYF	TGTGCCAGCAGTTTTCGACTCGGACAGGGGAAGTACGAGCAGTACTTC
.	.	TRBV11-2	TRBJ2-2	CASSQTGKNTGELFF	TGTGCCAGCAGCCAGACTGGAAAAAACACCGGGGAGCTGTTTTTT
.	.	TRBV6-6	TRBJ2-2	CASNGIQGSGELFF	TGTGCCAGCAACGGCATTCAGGGTTCTGGGGAGCTGTTTTTT
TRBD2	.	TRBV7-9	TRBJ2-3	CASSLGEGGTDTQYF	TGTGCCAGCAGCTTAGGGGAGGGAGGCACAGATACGCAGTATTTT
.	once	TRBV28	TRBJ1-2	CASTSRTATYGYTF	TGTGCCAGCACGTCCAGAACGGCAACTTATGGCTACACCTTC
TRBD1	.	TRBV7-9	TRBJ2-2	CASSLSGTVNTGELFF	TGTGCCAGCAGCCTCAGTGGGACAGTGAACACCGGGGAGCTGTTTTTT
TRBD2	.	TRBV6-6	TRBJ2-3	CASSIAGGEQYF	TGTGCCAGCAGTATAGCGGGAGGAGAGCAGTATTTT
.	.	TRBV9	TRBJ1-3	CASSVGDSGNTIYF	TGTGCCAGCAGCGTAGGGGACTCTGGAAACACCATATATTTT
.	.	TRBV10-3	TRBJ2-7	CAISDQGMNSYEQYF	TGTGCCATCAGTGATCAGGGGATGAACTCCTACGAGCAGTACTTC
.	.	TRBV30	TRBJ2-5	CAWGPGFGQETQYF	TGTGCCTGGGGGCCGGGGTTTGGCCAAGAGACCCAGTACTTC
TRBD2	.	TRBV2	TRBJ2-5	CASSHSSGGQETQYF	TGTGCCAGCAGTCACAGTAGCGGGGGACAAGAGACCCAGTACTTC
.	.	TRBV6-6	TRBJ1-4	CASSYSRVFREKLFF	TGTGCCAGCAGTTACTCCAGGGTCTTTCGGGAAAAACTGTTTTTT
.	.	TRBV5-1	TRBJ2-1	CASSLEQLEQFF	TGCGCCAGCAGCTTGGAGCAGCTTGAGCAGTTCTTC
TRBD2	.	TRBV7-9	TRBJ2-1	CASSKDRGSGTSGVNEQFF	TGTGCCAGCAGCAAGGACAGGGGATCCGGGACTAGCGGGGTGAATGAGCAGTTCTTC
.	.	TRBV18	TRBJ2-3	CASSPGRSVDTQYF	TGTGCCAGCTCACCTGGTAGGTCGGTGGATACGCAGTATTTT
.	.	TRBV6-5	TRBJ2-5	CASSSGFQETQYF	TGTGCCAGCAGCTCGGGCTTCCAAGAGACCCAGTACTTC
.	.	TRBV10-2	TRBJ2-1	CASSEGAGKQFF	TGCGCCAGCAGTGAGGGAGCAGGGAAGCAGTTCTTC
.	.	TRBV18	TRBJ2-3	CASSPTRGGSDTQYF	TGTGCCAGCTCTCCCACTAGGGGTGGCTCAGATACGCAGTATTTT
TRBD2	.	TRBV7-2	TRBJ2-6	CASSLFSSGSSGANVLTF	TGTGCCAGCAGCTTATTTTCTAGCGGAAGCTCTGGGGCCAACGTCCTGACTTTC
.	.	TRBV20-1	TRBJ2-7	CSAGRPPVPF	TGCAGTGCTGGACGACCCCCGGTGCCGTTC
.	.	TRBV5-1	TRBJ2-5	CASSLSRGETQYF	TGCGCCAGCAGCTTGTCGCGGGGTGAGACCCAGTACTTC
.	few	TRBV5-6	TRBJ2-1	CASSLGLEQFF	TGTGCCAGCAGCTTGGGACTCGAGCAGTTCTTC
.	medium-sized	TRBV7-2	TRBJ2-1	CASSPRDSPPYNEQFF	TGTGCCAGCAGCCCCCGGGACTCCCCCCCCTACAATGAGCAGTTCTTC
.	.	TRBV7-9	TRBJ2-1	CASSPRVYNEQFF	TGTGCCAGCAGCCCAAGAGTCTACAATGAGCAGTTCTTC
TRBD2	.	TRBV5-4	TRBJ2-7	CASSQDPGLAGAFHEQYF	TGTGCCAGCAGCCAAGATCCGGGACTAGCGGGAGCGTTCCACGAGCAGTACTTC
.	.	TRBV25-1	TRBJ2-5	CASSEYMDLRETQYF	TGTGCCAGCAGTGAATATATGGACCTACGCGAGACCCAGTACTTC
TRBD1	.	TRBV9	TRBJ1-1	CASQAQGSAEAFF	TGTGCCAGCCAAGCACAGGGGAGCGCTGAAGCTTTCTTT
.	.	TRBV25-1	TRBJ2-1	CASSAAVGDEQFF	TGTGCCAGCAGTGCCGCGGTGGGAGATGAGCAGTTCTTC
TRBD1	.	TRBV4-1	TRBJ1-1	CASSLALGQGAPFMNTEAFF	TGCGCCAGCAGCCTGGCCCTCGGACAGGGGGCGCCGTTCATGAACACTGAAGCTTTCTTT
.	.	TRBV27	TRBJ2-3	CASSSPGYTQYF	TGTGCCAGCAGTTCCCCCGGTTATACGCAGTATTTT
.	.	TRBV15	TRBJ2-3	CATSRVRTSPSTDTQYF	TGTGCCACCAGCAGAGTCCGGACCTCCCCCAGCACAGATACGCAGTATTTT
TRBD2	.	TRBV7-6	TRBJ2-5	CASSLVLAGGVQYF	TGTGCCAGCAGCTTGGTTCTAGCGGGAGGGGTCCAGTACTTC
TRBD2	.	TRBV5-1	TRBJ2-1	CASSRGGGRGYNEQFF	TGCGCCAGCAGCCGCGGTGGCGGGAGAGGGTACAATGAGCAGTTCTTC
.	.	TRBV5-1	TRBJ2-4	CASSLGGTADIQYF	TGCGCCAGCAGCTTGGGAGGGACTGCAGACATTCAGTACTTC
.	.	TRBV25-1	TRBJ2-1	CASSDPVLFGKGQFF	TGTGCCAGCAGTGACCCGGTCCTATTTGGTAAGGGGCAGTTCTTC
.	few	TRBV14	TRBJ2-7	CASSQGRSDEQYF	TGTGCCAGCAGCCAAGGTAGATCTGACGAGCAGTACTTC
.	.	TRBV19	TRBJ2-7	CASSITRTAYEQYF	TGTGCCAGTAGTATAACTAGAACGGCCTACGAGCAGTACTTC
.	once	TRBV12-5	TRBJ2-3	CASGRLSTTDTQYF	TGTGCTAGTGGCCGACTGAGCACCACAGATACGCAGTATTTT
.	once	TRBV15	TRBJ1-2	CATSTWGSLGDGYTF	TGTGCCACCAGCACCTGGGGCTCCTTAGGGGATGGCTACACCTTC
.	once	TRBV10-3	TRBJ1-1	CAIGPGGYTEAFF	TGTGCCATCGGTCCGGGAGGCTACACTGAAGCTTTCTTT
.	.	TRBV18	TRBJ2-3	CASSPDSATDTQYF	TGTGCCAGCTCACCCGATAGCGCCACAGATACGCAGTATTTT
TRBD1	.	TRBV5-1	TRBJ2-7	CASSRDRDEQYF	TGCGCCAGCAGCCGAGACAGGGACGAGCAGTACTTC
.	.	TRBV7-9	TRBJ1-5	CASSLEVAGYGGNQPQHF	TGTGCCAGCAGCTTAGAGGTGGCCGGATACGGTGGCAATCAGCCCCAGCATTTT
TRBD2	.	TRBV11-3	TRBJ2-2	CASSLRLADTGELFF	TGTGCCAGCAGCTTAAGACTAGCGGACACCGGGGAGCTGTTTTTT
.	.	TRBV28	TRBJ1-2	CASRNFANYGYTF	TGTGCCAGCAGAAACTTCGCTAACTATGGCTACACCTTC